One T cell receptor (beta chain) is described in this entry. Data came from immunoSEQ multiplex PCR; TCRdb stores just in-frame clones and leaves some out. This sample has some 2 million clones; roughly 95% occur once, and the top ten carry roughly 1%. The CDR3 length is 16 residues. CDR1 and CDR2 (germline): SGDLS, YYNGEE. V dropped 4 bases and J dropped 3 bases, with 17 bases sitting between them. Naive CD8 populations comprised CD45RO-negative cells positively selected for CCR7, excluding terminally differentiated effector memory CD45RA+ cells. This record belongs to a study of shared clonotypes between healthy human individuals.

The receptor comes from a man aged 18 to 30 in good health. Sequencing was carried out using naive CD8+ T cells sorted from blood. V usage is TRBV9 and J usage is TRBJ1-3; possibly TRBD1 for D (5 bases). The CDR3: CASSPTGRADGNTIYF. DNA of the CDR3: TGTGCCAGCAGCCCAACCGGCAGGGCGGATGGAAACACCATATATTTT.